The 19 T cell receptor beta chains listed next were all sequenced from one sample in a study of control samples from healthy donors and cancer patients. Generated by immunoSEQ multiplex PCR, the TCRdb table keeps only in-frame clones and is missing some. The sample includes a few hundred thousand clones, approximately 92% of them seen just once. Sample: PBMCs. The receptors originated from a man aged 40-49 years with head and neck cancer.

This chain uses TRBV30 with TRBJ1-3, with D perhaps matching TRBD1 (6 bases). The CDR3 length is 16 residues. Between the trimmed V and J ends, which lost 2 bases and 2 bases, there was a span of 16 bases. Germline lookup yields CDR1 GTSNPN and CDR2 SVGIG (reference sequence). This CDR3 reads CAWSRQTGGAGNTIYF. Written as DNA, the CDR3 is TGTGCCTGGAGTCGACAGACAGGTGGAGCTGGAAACACCATATATTTT.

This chain's CDR3 is CASSAEPRGQYIYGYTF. For the CDR3, the DNA is TGTGCCAGCAGCGCCGAGCCACGGGGGCAATATATCTATGGCTACACCTTC. The chain links TRBV9 to TRBJ1-2, with a tentative D call TRBD1 (6 bases). The CDR3 runs 17 residues. V lost 3 bases and J 4 bases, leaving 22 bases between the germline ends. Germline loops: CDR1 SGDLS, CDR2 YYNGEE.

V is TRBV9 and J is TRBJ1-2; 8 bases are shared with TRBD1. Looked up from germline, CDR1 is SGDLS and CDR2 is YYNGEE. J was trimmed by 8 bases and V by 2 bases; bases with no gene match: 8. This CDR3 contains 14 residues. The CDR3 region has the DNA TGTGCCAGCAGCGTTGGAGACAGGGGAGACGGCTACACCTTC. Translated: CASSVGDRGDGYTF.

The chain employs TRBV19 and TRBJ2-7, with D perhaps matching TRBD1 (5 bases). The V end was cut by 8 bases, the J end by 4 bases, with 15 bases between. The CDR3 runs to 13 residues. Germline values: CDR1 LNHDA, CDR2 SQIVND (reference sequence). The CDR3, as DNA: TGTGCCAGTTCACCGACAGTAAAATACGAGCAGTACTTC. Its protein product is CASSPTVKYEQYF.

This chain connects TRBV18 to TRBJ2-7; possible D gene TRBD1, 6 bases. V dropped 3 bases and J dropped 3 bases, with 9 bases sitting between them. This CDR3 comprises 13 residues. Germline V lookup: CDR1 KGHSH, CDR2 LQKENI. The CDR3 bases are TGTGCCAGCTCACCCACGACAGGCTACGAGCAGTACTTC. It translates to CASSPTTGYEQYF.

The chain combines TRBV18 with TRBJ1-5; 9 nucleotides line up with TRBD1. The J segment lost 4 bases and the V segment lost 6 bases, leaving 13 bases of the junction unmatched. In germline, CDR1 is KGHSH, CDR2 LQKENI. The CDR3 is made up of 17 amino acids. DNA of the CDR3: TGTGCCAGCTCCTCGGACAGGGGTTCCGGGAAGAATCAGCCCCAGCATTTT. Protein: CASSSDRGSGKNQPQHF.

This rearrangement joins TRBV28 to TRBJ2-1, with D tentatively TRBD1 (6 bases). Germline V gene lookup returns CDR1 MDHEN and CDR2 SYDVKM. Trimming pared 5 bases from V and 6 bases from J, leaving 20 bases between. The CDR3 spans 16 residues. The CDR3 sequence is CASSPPKGTFGNEQFF. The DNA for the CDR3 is TGTGCCAGCAGTCCGCCAAAGGGGACATTCGGCAATGAGCAGTTCTTC.

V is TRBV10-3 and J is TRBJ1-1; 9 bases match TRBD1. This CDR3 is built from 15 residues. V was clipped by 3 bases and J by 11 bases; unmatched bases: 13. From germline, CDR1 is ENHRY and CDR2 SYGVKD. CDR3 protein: CAISDPTTGGLGAFF. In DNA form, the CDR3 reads TGTGCCATCAGTGATCCCACTACAGGGGGCTTGGGTGCTTTCTTT.

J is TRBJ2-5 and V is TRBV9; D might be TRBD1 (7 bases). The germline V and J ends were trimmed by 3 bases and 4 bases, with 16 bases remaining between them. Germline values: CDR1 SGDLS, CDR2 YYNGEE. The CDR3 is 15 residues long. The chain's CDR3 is CASSAEQGRGETQYF. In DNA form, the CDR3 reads TGTGCCAGCAGCGCAGAACAGGGGCGGGGAGAGACCCAGTACTTC.

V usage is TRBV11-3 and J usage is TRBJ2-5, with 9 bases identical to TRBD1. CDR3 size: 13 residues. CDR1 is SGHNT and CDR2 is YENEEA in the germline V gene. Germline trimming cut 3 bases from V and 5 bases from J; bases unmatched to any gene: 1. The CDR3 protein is CASSLGTGETQYF. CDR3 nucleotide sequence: TGTGCCAGCAGCTTGGGGACAGGGGAGACCCAGTACTTC.

In DNA form, the CDR3 reads TGTGCCAGCAGTCCGACTGGCAATCAGCCCCAGCATTTT. This codes for CASSPTGNQPQHF. The J gene is TRBJ1-5, the V gene TRBV27; D is uncertain. The V end lost 5 bases, the J end lost 2 bases, and 7 bases lay between the germline ends. CDR3 length equals 13 residues. Germline values: CDR1 MNHEY, CDR2 SMNVEV (reference sequence).

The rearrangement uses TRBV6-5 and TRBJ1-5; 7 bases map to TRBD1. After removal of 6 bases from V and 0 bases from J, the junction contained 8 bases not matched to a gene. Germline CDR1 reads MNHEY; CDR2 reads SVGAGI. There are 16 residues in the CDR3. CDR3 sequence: CASRYRDSNSNQPQHF. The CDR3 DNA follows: TGTGCCAGCAGATACAGGGACAGTAATAGCAATCAGCCCCAGCATTTT.

This CDR3 reads CASSLLGADTQYF. CDR3 nucleotides: TGTGCCAGCAGCCTTCTCGGGGCAGATACGCAGTATTTT. This chain uses TRBV5-4 with TRBJ2-3; possibly TRBD2 for D (5 bases). Per the germline V gene, CDR1 is SGHNT and CDR2 is YYREEE (reference sequence). This CDR3 contains 13 residues. Trimming cost V 4 bases and J 4 bases, with 10 bases left between them.

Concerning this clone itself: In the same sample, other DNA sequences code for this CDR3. CDR3 coding DNA: TGTGCCAGCAGCCCCCGACAGGGCTCCTACGAGCAGTACTTC. It encodes CASSPRQGSYEQYF. The chain combines TRBV7-6 with TRBJ2-7, with TRBD1 matching 7 bases. Germline V lookup: CDR1 SGHVS, CDR2 FNYEAQ. The CDR3 extends over 14 amino acids. V shed 5 bases and J 0 bases; nucleotides not matched to a gene: 4. The entire variable domain, with the rest obtained from reference TRBV7-6 and TRBJ2-7, is as follows: GAGVSQSPRYKVTKRGQDVALRCDPISGHVSLYWYRQALGQGPEFLTYFNYEAQQDKSGLPNDRFSAERPEGSISTLTIQRTEQRDSAMYRCASSPRQGSYEQYFGPGTRLTVT.

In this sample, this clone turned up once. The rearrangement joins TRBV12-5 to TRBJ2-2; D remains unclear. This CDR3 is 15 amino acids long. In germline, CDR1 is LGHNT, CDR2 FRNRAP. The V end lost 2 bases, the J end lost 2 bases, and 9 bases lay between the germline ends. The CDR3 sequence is CASGLSSGNTGELFF. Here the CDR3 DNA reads TGTGCTAGTGGTTTGTCGTCCGGAAACACCGGGGAGCTGTTTTTT.

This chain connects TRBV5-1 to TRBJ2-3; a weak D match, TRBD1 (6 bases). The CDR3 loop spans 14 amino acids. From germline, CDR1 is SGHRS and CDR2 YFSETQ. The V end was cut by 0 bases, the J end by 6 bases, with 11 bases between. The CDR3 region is CASSLGDDRDTQYF. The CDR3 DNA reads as TGCGCCAGCAGCTTGGGCGACGACAGGGATACGCAGTATTTT.

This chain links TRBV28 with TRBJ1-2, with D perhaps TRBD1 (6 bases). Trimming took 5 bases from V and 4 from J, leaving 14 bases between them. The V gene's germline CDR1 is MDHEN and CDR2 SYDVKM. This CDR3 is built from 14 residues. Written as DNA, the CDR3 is TGTGCCAGCAGTCCCCCTTTAGGGGGCTATGGCTACACCTTC. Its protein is CASSPPLGGYGYTF.

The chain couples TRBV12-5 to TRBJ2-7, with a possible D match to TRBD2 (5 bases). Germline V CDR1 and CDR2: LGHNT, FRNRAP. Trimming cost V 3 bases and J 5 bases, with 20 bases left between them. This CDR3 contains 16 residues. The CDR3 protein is CASGFSGPVGIHEQYF. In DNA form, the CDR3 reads TGTGCTAGTGGTTTTTCGGGTCCCGTCGGGATCCACGAGCAGTACTTC.

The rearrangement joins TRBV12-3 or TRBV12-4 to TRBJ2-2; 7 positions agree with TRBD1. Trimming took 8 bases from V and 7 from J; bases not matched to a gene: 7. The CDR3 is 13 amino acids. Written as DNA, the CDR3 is TGTGCCAGCTCAAGGGGGCCAGGCGGGGAGCTGTTTTTT. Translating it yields CASSRGPGGELFF.